A selection of T cell receptor beta chains follows, all from one sample in a study of PD-1 blockade in classical Hodgkin lymphoma. Profiled with immunoSEQ multiplex PCR; TCRdb holds only in-frame clones, not every one. Among about 110,000 clones listed, roughly nine tenths were seen once. Here the sequenced sample was peripheral blood mononuclear cells (PBMCs), taken before the second cycle of nivolumab. These receptors originate from a human donor with classical Hodgkin lymphoma. Each CDR3 is given with its conserved first and last residue. D genes are given only for firm matches. The listing skips clone size in some rows; elsewhere it reads once, few, many or a size class.

d_call clone_size j_call v_call cdr3_nt cdr3_aa
TRBD2 once TRBJ2-1 TRBV4-1 TGCGCCAGCAATAACCCAATGAGCGGGAGCTCCTACAATGAGCAGTTCTTC CASNNPMSGSSYNEQFF
TRBD2 - TRBJ2-7 TRBV9 TGTGCCAGCGCACTAGCGGGAGGGAACACCTACGAGCAGTACTTC CASALAGGNTYEQYF
- few TRBJ1-5 TRBV4-2 TGTGCCAGCAGCCACCTATGGGGCCGGAGTAGGCAGCCCCAGCATTTT CASSHLWGRSRQPQHF
- - TRBJ1-3 TRBV9 TGTGCCAGCCAACAGGGACCTGGAAACACCATATATTTT CASQQGPGNTIYF
- - TRBJ2-5 TRBV4-1 TGCGCCAGCAGCCAAGACAGGGGGGCTAGCTGGGAGACCCAGTACTTC CASSQDRGASWETQYF
- - TRBJ1-1 TRBV5-1 TGCGCCAGCAGTCTTAGTCTTGTGGTGAACACTGAAGCTTTCTTT CASSLSLVVNTEAFF
- - TRBJ1-6 TRBV7-2 TGTGCCAGCAGCTGGGCCCCCTCGGAGAATTCACCCCTCCACTTT CASSWAPSENSPLHF
TRBD2 - TRBJ2-7 TRBV7-2 TGTGCCAGCAGCTTGCGTCTGGGACTAGCGGGGGGTACCTACGAGCAGTACTTC CASSLRLGLAGGTYEQYF
- - TRBJ2-1 TRBV28 TGTGCCAGCAGTTTTCCCGCGGAGCAGTTCTTC CASSFPAEQFF
- - TRBJ1-1 TRBV27 TGTGCCAGCAGTTTGGTAGGACGGAACACTGAAGCTTTCTTT CASSLVGRNTEAFF
TRBD2 once TRBJ2-6 TRBV28 TGTGCCAGCAGTTTAGGAACTAGCGGGCGCTCTGGGGCCAACGTCCTGACTTTC CASSLGTSGRSGANVLTF
- - TRBJ1-1 TRBV13 TGTGCCAGCAGCTTAGAATCTTTAGGGCGGAACACTGAAGCTTTCTTT CASSLESLGRNTEAFF
- - TRBJ1-1 TRBV4-3 TGCGCCAGCAGCCCCTTCAGTGGTAACACTGAAGCTTTCTTT CASSPFSGNTEAFF
TRBD1 - TRBJ1-4 TRBV15 TGTGCCACCAGCAGTGAACAGGGGTCAACTAATGAAAAACTGTTTTTT CATSSEQGSTNEKLFF
TRBD1 - TRBJ1-1 TRBV4-1 TGCGCCAGCAGCCATACAGGGGGCGGCACTGAAGCTTTCTTT CASSHTGGGTEAFF
TRBD2 - TRBJ2-3 TRBV4-2 TGTGCCAGCAGCCAAGATGGCGGCGGGGGGGGCACAGATACGCAGTATTTT CASSQDGGGGGTDTQYF
TRBD1 - TRBJ1-5 TRBV28 TGTGCCAGCAGCCCCGGGACAGGGGTGCATCAGCCCCAGCATTTT CASSPGTGVHQPQHF
- - TRBJ1-4 TRBV7-2 TGTGCCAGCAGCCGAGGGGCGGCGGGGCCTAATGAAAAACTGTTTTTT CASSRGAAGPNEKLFF
- - TRBJ2-7 TRBV6-1 TGTGCCAGCAGTGAATCAAATGGGGGGACCCTATTTGAGCAGTACTTC CASSESNGGTLFEQYF
- once TRBJ2-1 TRBV12-5 TGTGCTAGTGGTTTGGGGTCGCGGGGTACGGTAATGAATGAGCAGTTCTTC CASGLGSRGTVMNEQFF
- - TRBJ2-7 TRBV6-5 TGTGCCAGCAGTTACATGGGATACGAGCAGTACTTC CASSYMGYEQYF
TRBD1 - TRBJ1-2 TRBV10-1 TGCGCCAGCAGTGAGCAGACAGGGAATGGCTACACCTTC CASSEQTGNGYTF
- - TRBJ1-1 TRBV6-1 TGTGCCAGCAGTGAATTTGTTCGGGATTTCATGAACACTGAAGCTTTCTTT CASSEFVRDFMNTEAFF
- - TRBJ1-2 TRBV14 TGTGCCAGCAGCCAAAGACTATTAGGAGGCTACACCTTC CASSQRLLGGYTF
- - TRBJ2-7 TRBV5-1 TGCGCCAGCAGCAGGGGGACATCCCCTTCCTACGAGCAGTACTTC CASSRGTSPSYEQYF
- - TRBJ2-3 TRBV10-3 TGTGCCATCAGGGGACTTGCCGGTACGCAGTATTTT CAIRGLAGTQYF
- - TRBJ1-5 TRBV6-1 TGTGCCAGCAGTGAAGGGACGGACCAGCGACAGCCCCAGCATTTT CASSEGTDQRQPQHF
- - TRBJ1-2 TRBV5-6 TGTGCCAGCAGCCTAGGGGAAGCTAACTATGGCTACACCTTC CASSLGEANYGYTF
- - TRBJ2-3 TRBV9 TGTGCCAGCAGCGTAGGTGGCGGGATGGGCACAGATACGCAGTATTTT CASSVGGGMGTDTQYF
TRBD2 - TRBJ2-1 TRBV7-9 TGTGCCATCGGACTAGATTCCGACAATGAGCAGTTCTTC CAIGLDSDNEQFF
- once TRBJ1-1 TRBV6-5 TGTGCCAGCAGGGGGGACGGGAGCACTGAAGCTTTCTTT CASRGDGSTEAFF
- - TRBJ1-5 TRBV21-1 TGTGCCAGCAGCCAAAGGGTCCCCGGACAGGGTCCTCAGCCCCAGCATTTT CASSQRVPGQGPQPQHF
TRBD2 - TRBJ2-1 TRBV6-5 TGTGCCAGCACCGTAGCGGGAGAGCAGTTCTTC CASTVAGEQFF
TRBD2 - TRBJ2-7 TRBV6-5 TGTGCCAGCAGCTCGAGAAGCGGGGCTCCCTACGAGCAGTACTTC CASSSRSGAPYEQYF
- - TRBJ1-2 TRBV6-5 TGTGCCAGCAGTGAACCGGGGGGAAACTATGGCTACACCTTC CASSEPGGNYGYTF
- - TRBJ2-7 TRBV28 TGTGCCAGCAGCGCTGAAGGGTACGAGCAGTACTTC CASSAEGYEQYF
- - TRBJ1-1 TRBV27 TGTGCCAGCAGTTTTGGCAGCATGAACACTGAAGCTTTCTTT CASSFGSMNTEAFF
- - TRBJ1-3 TRBV7-6 TGTGCCAGCAGCCTTACAGACGCCATAAACTCTGGAAACACCATATATTTT CASSLTDAINSGNTIYF
- - TRBJ2-7 TRBV4-3 TGCGCCAGCAGCCAAGATTATCACGGTTTCACAGGAATAACTTACGAGCAGTACTTC CASSQDYHGFTGITYEQYF
TRBD1 few TRBJ2-3 TRBV4-1 TGCGCCAGCAGCAGGGACAGGTACACAGATACGCAGTATTTT CASSRDRYTDTQYF
TRBD1 - TRBJ2-3 TRBV28 TGTGCCAGCAGCTCAGGGGGCGGCACAGATACGCAGTATTTT CASSSGGGTDTQYF
- - TRBJ1-3 TRBV18 TGTGCCAGCTCACCTATCCGACAGTCGAAGAAGACTGGAAACACCATATATTTT CASSPIRQSKKTGNTIYF
- few TRBJ1-1 TRBV7-2 TGTGCCAGCAAAGCAGGGGCGAACACTGAAGCTTTCTTT CASKAGANTEAFF
- - TRBJ2-5 TRBV29-1 TGCAGCGTGAGGGGGGGTGGGTACCAAGAGACCCAGTACTTC CSVRGGGYQETQYF
TRBD1 few TRBJ2-7 TRBV29-1 TGCAGCGTTGGAACAGGGGAGAGGGAGCAGTACTTC CSVGTGEREQYF
TRBD2 - TRBJ2-5 TRBV10-2 TGCGCCAGCAGTGTGGGGCGGGAGGGTTCCGGGGAGACCCAGTACTTC CASSVGREGSGETQYF
- - TRBJ2-1 TRBV6-1 TGTGCCAGCATGAAGAACAATGAGCAGTTCTTC CASMKNNEQFF
- - TRBJ2-5 TRBV6-5 TGTGCCAGCAGTTACGCGGGATATGGGGAGACCCAGTACTTC CASSYAGYGETQYF
- - TRBJ1-4 TRBV19 TGTGCCAGTAGTTCGTTTTCCGGGGGGCTTTTTGAAAAACTGTTTTTT CASSSFSGGLFEKLFF
TRBD1 - TRBJ1-1 TRBV4-1 TGCGCCAGCAGCCAAGGACAGGGTGGGAGCGCTGAAGCTTTCTTT CASSQGQGGSAEAFF
- - TRBJ1-5 TRBV9 TGTGCCAGCAGCGTAGGTTCGGCGCTTCAGCCCCAGCATTTT CASSVGSALQPQHF
TRBD1 few TRBJ1-5 TRBV19 TGTGCCAGTAGGAGGGGGACAGCTAGCAATCAGCCCCAGCATTTT CASRRGTASNQPQHF
- - TRBJ2-2 TRBV29-1 TGCAGCGTTTACAATCCGAACACCGGGGAGCTGTTTTTT CSVYNPNTGELFF